This entry features one TCR beta chain sequence. The germline gives CDR1 SEHNR, CDR2 FQNEAQ (reference sequence). The CDR3 is 15 amino acids. The junction had 3 bases not matched to a gene; V was cut back by 1 base and J by 3 bases. The PCR had 60 Vbeta and 13 Jbeta primers. The assay was immunoSEQ multiplex PCR, and TCRdb's table has in-frame clones only and misses some. The sample includes about 140,000 clones. This sample was taken from a study of cytomegalovirus exposure and HLA in healthy donors. This chain links TRBV7-9 with TRBJ1-1, with TRBD1 matching over 9 bases. This sequence was found in a woman aged 18-30 years in good health and CMV-seronegative. The source material was PBMCs. The CDR3 protein is CASSLVGDRDTEAFF. CDR3 bases: TGTGCCAGCAGCTTAGTCGGGGACAGGGACACTGAAGCTTTCTTT.